One T cell receptor beta chain is described in this entry. This sample was included in a study of blood T cell repertoires in COVID-19. Study background: Italy, Spain and the United States were the sources of the convalescent and acute COVID-19 samples. T cells, B-cell-depleted T cells, or PBMCs supplied cDNA or gDNA.

CDR1 is LNHDA, CDR2 SQIVND, per germline (reference sequence). The CDR3 spans 18 residues. Trimming removed 2 bases at V and 8 bases at J, with 27 bases between. Original processing methods: The authors estimated nucleated cell counts from reference gene primer amplification. TCRdb's copy holds only in-frame clones and misses some; the assay was immunoSEQ multiplex PCR. From that table come the V and J calls and clone size; the DNA was used to work out D and trimming. Here the sample spans about 300,000 clones, around 84% being singletons. The sequence derives from a man in his 70s with acute or convalescent COVID-19. Sequencing was done on a sample of peripheral blood. The chain recombines TRBV19 with TRBJ2-5; a weak D match, TRBD1 (6 bases). The CDR3, as DNA: TGTGCCAGTAGTATACCGAGCAGGGGCGCCGGAGTGGGGGAAACCCAGTACTTC. This sequence encodes CASSIPSRGAGVGETQYF.